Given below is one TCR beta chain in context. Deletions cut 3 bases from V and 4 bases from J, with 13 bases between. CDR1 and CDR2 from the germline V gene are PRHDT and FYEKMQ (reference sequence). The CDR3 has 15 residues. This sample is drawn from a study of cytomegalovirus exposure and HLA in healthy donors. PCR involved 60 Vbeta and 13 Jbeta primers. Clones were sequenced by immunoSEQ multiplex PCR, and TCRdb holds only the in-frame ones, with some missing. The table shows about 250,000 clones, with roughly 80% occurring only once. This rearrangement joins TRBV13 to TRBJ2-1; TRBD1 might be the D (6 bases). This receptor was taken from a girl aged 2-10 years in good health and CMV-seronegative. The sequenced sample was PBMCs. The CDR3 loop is CASSFSGTTYNEQFF. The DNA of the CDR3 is TGTGCCAGCAGCTTTTCCGGGACAACTTACAATGAGCAGTTCTTC.